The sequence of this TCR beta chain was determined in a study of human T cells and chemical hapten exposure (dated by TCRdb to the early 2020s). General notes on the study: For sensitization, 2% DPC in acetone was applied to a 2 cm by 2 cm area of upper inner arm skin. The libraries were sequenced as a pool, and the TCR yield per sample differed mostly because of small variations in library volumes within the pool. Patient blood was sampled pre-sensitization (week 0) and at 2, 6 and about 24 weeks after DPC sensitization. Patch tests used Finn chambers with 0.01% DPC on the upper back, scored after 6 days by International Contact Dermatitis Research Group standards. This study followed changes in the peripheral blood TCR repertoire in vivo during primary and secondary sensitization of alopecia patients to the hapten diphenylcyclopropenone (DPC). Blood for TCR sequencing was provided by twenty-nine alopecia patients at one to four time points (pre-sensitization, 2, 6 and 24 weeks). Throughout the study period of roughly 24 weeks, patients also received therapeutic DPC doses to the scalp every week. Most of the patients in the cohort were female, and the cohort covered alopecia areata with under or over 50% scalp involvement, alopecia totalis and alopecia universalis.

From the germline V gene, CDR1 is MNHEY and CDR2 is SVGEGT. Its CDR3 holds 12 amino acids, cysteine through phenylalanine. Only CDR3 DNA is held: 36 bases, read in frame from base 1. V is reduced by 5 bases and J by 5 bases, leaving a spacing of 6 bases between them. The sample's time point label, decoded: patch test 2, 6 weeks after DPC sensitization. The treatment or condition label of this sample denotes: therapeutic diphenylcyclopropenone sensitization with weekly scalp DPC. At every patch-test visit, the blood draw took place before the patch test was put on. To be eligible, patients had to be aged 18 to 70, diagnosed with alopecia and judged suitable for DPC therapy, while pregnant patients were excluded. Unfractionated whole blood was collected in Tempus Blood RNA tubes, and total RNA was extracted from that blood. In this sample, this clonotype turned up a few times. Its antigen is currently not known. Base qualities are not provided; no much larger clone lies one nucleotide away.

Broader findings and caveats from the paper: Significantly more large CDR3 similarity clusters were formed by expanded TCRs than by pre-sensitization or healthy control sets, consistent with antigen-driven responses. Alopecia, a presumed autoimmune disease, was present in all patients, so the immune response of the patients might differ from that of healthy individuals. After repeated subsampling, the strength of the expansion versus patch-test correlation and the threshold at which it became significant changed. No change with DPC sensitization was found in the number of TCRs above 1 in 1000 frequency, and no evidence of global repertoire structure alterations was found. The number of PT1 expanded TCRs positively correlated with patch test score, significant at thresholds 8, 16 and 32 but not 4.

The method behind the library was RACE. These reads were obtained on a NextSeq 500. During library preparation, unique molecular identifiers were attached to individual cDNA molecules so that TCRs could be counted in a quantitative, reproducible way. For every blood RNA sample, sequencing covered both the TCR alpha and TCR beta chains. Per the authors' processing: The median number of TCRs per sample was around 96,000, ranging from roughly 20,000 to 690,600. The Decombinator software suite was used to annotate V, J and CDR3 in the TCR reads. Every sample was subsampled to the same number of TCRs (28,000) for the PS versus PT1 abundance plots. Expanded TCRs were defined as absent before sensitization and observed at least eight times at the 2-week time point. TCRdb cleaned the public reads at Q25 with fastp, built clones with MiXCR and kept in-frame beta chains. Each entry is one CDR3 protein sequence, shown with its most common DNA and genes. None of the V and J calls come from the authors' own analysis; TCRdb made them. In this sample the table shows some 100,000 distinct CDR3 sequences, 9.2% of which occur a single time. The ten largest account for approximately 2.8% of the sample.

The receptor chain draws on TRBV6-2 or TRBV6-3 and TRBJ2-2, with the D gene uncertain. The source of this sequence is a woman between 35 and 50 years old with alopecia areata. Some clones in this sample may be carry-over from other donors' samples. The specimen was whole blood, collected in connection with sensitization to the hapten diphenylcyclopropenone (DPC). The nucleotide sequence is TGTGCCAGCAGTGTTTCTACCGGGGAGCTGTTTTTT. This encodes CASSVSTGELFF.